This TCR beta chain comes out of a study of blood T cell repertoires in COVID-19. Study summary: Samples representing acute and convalescent COVID-19 were sourced from the United States, Italy and Spain.

Using immunoSEQ multiplex PCR, the repertoire was profiled, and TCRdb retains in-frame clones only, with some absent. The sample carries over 200,000 clones, approximately 87% recorded once. The length of the CDR3 is 13 residues. V dropped 5 bases and J dropped 2 bases, with 9 bases sitting between them. Per germline, CDR1 SGHRS and CDR2 YFSETQ. The sample was PBMCs or T cells enriched from blood (not recorded which). This receptor was taken from a woman in her fifties or sixties in a cohort exposed to, infected with or recovered from COVID-19 (not recorded which). This sequence joins TRBV5-1 and TRBJ2-3, with D tentatively TRBD2 (6 bases). CDR3 amino acids: CASSWGDTDTQYF. The CDR3 region has the DNA TGCGCCAGCAGTTGGGGGGACACAGATACGCAGTATTTT.